This T cell receptor (beta chain) was recorded in a study of brain T cells in children with intractable seizures. Comment on this clone: Its antigen is unknown.

The protocol was immunoSEQ multiplex PCR, while the TCRdb copy is restricted to in-frame clones and leaves out a portion. The table has 300,000 to 400,000 clones, over 90% seen once. The time point: blood from clinic visit 5 months post-surgery; TSC patient then seizure free. Surgery cases with the highest brain T cell transcript signatures were chosen for sequencing. Pre-surgery treatment included at least one anti-epileptic drug. Study-level points and caveats: Patients' HCMV serostatus was unknown; virus specificity rests on CDR3 similarity alone.

This specimen was peripheral blood, taken 5 to 6 months after surgery. The receptor was isolated from a boy younger than two with tuberous sclerosis and intractable seizures.

Here the CDR3 reads CASKDRAYNSPLHF. The CDR3 DNA is TGTGCCAGCAAGGACAGGGCCTATAATTCACCCCTCCACTTT. The J gene is TRBJ1-6, the V gene TRBV6-5, with 8 bases fitting TRBD1. This CDR3 has 14 amino acids. The germline V gene has CDR1 MNHEY and CDR2 SVGAGI. V was clipped by 7 bases and J by 2 bases; unmatched bases: 1.